Below, 17 T cell receptor beta chains from the same sample are listed, as sequenced in a study of sequential checkpoint blockade in melanoma. The treatment is: randomized to nivolumab then ipilimumab (arm A) or the reverse (arm B). Clones were sequenced by immunoSEQ multiplex PCR, and TCRdb holds only the in-frame ones, with some missing. The sample lists under 2,500 clones, roughly 15% seen once, with approximately 15% in the top ten. Source: tumor tissue (inferred from file names), taken from a patient given nivolumab and ipilimumab in sequence. The receptors were gathered from a human donor with melanoma.

In this sample, this clone is medium-sized. The rearrangement links TRBV11-3 to TRBJ1-1; D ambiguous. V lost 3 bases, J lost 11 bases, and 19 bases lay in between. The CDR3 sequence is 14 residues long. The germline CDR1 and CDR2 sequences are SGHNT and YENEEA. The DNA of the CDR3 is TGTGCCAGCAGCTTGGCTATGGGAAATGGGTCGGCTTTCTTT. Its protein product is CASSLAMGNGSAFF.

This clone was observed many times. This CDR3 reads CASSPRAADYNEQFF. CDR3 coding DNA: TGTGCCAGCAGCCCCCGGGCGGCCGACTACAATGAGCAGTTCTTC. This rearrangement joins TRBV11-3 to TRBJ2-1; D is unclear. There are 15 residues in the CDR3. Germline V gene data show CDR1 as SGHNT and CDR2 as YENEEA. V was cut by 5 bases and J by 3 bases, with 14 bases left in between.

Judged by abundance, this clone is medium-sized (0.01 to 0.1%). The chain links TRBV6-8 to TRBJ1-2, with D tentatively TRBD1 (5 bases). V was pared by 0 bases and J by 4 bases, with 9 bases between. Germline CDR1 MNHGY, CDR2 SAAAGT. CDR3 length equals 14 residues. The DNA for the CDR3 is TGTGCCAGCAGTTACTCGGGGCAGACCTATGGCTACACCTTC. Translation gives CASSYSGQTYGYTF.

By sample fraction, this clone is medium-sized (0.01 to 0.1%). The chain combines TRBV11-3 with TRBJ2-2; 8 nucleotides match TRBD1. Germline lookup yields CDR1 SGHNT and CDR2 YENEEA. This CDR3 is built from 17 residues. Unmatched junction bases numbered 5, after V lost 2 bases and J lost 0 bases. In DNA, the CDR3 is TGTGCCAGCAGCTTAACGCCGGGACAGGCGAACACCGGGGAGCTGTTTTTT. Its translation: CASSLTPGQANTGELFF.

This chain joins TRBV11-3 and TRBJ2-7; 9 nucleotides line up with TRBD2. This CDR3 has 14 amino acids. With V trimmed by 4 bases and J by 7 bases, 8 bases remained unmatched. Germline assignment: CDR1 SGHNT and CDR2 YENEEA. As DNA, the CDR3 is TGTGCCAGCAGCTGGCATGGGGCGGGAGGGGAGCAGTACTTC. Translation: CASSWHGAGGEQYF.

This clone was seen many times. The chain employs TRBV11-3 and TRBJ2-2; the D gene is possibly TRBD1 (6 bases). Germline assignment: CDR1 SGHNT and CDR2 YENEEA. V was pared by 4 bases and J by 5 bases, with 20 bases between. CDR3 length: 17 amino acids. For the CDR3, the DNA is TGTGCCAGCAGCTCTAGCAGGGGCCAGGGCGGGACCGGGGAGCTGTTTTTT. Residues: CASSSSRGQGGTGELFF.

The chain links TRBV4-1 to TRBJ2-3, with no clear D. The CDR3 loop spans 17 amino acids. Trimming took 4 bases from V and 3 from J, leaving 20 bases between them. Germline CDR1 reads MGHRA; CDR2 reads YSYEKL. The chain's CDR3 is CASSRDTANLGTDTQYF. CDR3 nucleotide sequence: TGCGCCAGCAGCCGAGATACGGCCAACCTCGGGACAGATACGCAGTATTTT.

In this sample, this clone turned up many times. V usage is TRBV9 and J usage is TRBJ1-2; D perhaps matches TRBD1 (5 bases). Germline CDR1 is SGDLS and CDR2 is YYNGEE. V was cut by 0 bases and J by 3 bases, with 12 bases left in between. This CDR3 contains 15 residues. For the CDR3, the DNA is TGTGCCAGCAGCGTAGGCGGGGGAGAGGACTATGGCTACACCTTC. It translates to CASSVGGGEDYGYTF.

Many counts were recorded for this clone. V and J are TRBV11-3 and TRBJ2-7; 7 nucleotides align to TRBD1. Germline CDR1 is SGHNT and CDR2 is YENEEA. The CDR3 consists of 14 residues. V lost 5 bases, J lost 3 bases, and 7 bases stayed unmatched. The CDR3 coding sequence is TGTGCCAGCAGCATCCGGGACAGCATCTACGAGCAGTACTTC. This gives the protein CASSIRDSIYEQYF. The complete variable domain, with remaining parts taken from reference TRBV11-3 and TRBJ2-7, reads EAGVVQSPRYKIIEKKQPVAFWCNPISGHNTLYWYLQNLGQGPELLIRYENEEAVDDSQLPKDRFSAERLKGVDSTLKIQPAELGDSAVYLCASSIRDSIYEQYFGPGTRLTVT.

This clone was counted at least ten times. The rearrangement joins TRBV11-3 to TRBJ2-1; 9 bases agree with TRBD2. This CDR3 contains 15 residues. The germline V gene encodes CDR1 SGHNT and CDR2 YENEEA. V trimming: 3 bases; J trimming: 6 bases; junction bases outside the gene matches: 6. This CDR3 reads CASSFLAGGRNEQFF. The CDR3 DNA follows: TGTGCCAGCAGCTTCCTGGCGGGAGGGCGCAATGAGCAGTTCTTC.

V gene TRBV5-1 combines with J gene TRBJ2-2; possibly TRBD2 for D (6 bases). The V and J ends lost 5 bases and 2 bases respectively, with 10 bases between them. Looked up from germline, CDR1 is SGHRS and CDR2 is YFSETQ. The CDR3 runs 14 residues. The CDR3 region has the DNA TGCGCCAGCAGTTCGGGACTCAACACCGGGGAGCTGTTTTTT. Its protein product is CASSSGLNTGELFF.

By sample share, this clone is large. The gene calls are TRBV11-3 and TRBJ1-1, with a tentative D call TRBD1 (5 bases). This CDR3 spans 14 amino acids. CDR1 is SGHNT and CDR2 is YENEEA in the germline V gene. V lost 4 bases to trimming and J lost 10 bases, with 19 bases between them. The CDR3 nucleotides are TGTGCCAGCAGCTCGTTCGGGACGGCCGAGGGAGCTTTCTTT. Protein sequence: CASSSFGTAEGAFF.

This clone is termed medium-sized. The chain joins TRBV11-3 to TRBJ1-1, with 12 positions matching TRBD1. In germline, CDR1 is SGHNT, CDR2 YENEEA. The CDR3 is 17 residues long. The V segment lost 5 bases and the J segment 3 bases; nucleotides outside the gene matches: 10. CDR3 nucleotide sequence: TGTGCCAGCAGCGACGGGACAGGGGGCCCATTTGACACTGAAGCTTTCTTT. Translating gives CASSDGTGGPFDTEAFF.

This chain uses TRBV28 with TRBJ1-2; tentative D call: TRBD1 (6 bases). Per the germline V gene, CDR1 is MDHEN and CDR2 is SYDVKM. This CDR3 contains 14 residues. The ends were cut back, 6 bases at V and 7 bases at J, with 18 bases in the middle. DNA for the CDR3: TGTGCCAGCAGGACATTTACGACAGGAGGTGGCTACACCTTC. Translated, it gives CASRTFTTGGGYTF.

This clone qualifies as medium-sized. The rearrangement uses TRBV6-1 and TRBJ1-3; a weak D match, TRBD1 (5 bases). The CDR3 has 18 residues. The V gene's germline CDR1 is MNHNS and CDR2 SASEGT. V lost 0 bases to trimming and J lost 0 bases, with 15 bases between them. The CDR3 DNA reads TGTGCCAGCAGTGAAGCAGGGTTCTGGGGGGACTCTGGAAACACCATATATTTT. This codes for CASSEAGFWGDSGNTIYF.

The chain combines TRBV9 with TRBJ2-7, with 7 bases that match TRBD1. Germline V gene sequence: CDR1 SGDLS, CDR2 YYNGEE. V shed 6 bases and J 2 bases; nucleotides not matched to a gene: 5. The CDR3 is 13 residues long. The CDR3 region is CASKRDRTYEQYF. For the CDR3, the DNA is TGTGCCAGCAAAAGGGACAGAACCTACGAGCAGTACTTC.

V and J are TRBV9 and TRBJ2-1; unclear D gene. CDR3 length: 13 amino acids. CDR1 is SGDLS, CDR2 YYNGEE, per germline. Trimming removed 5 bases at V and 4 bases at J, with 10 bases between. CDR3 nucleotide sequence: TGTGCCAGCAGTAATGAGGCTTACAATGAGCAGTTCTTC. Protein product: CASSNEAYNEQFF.